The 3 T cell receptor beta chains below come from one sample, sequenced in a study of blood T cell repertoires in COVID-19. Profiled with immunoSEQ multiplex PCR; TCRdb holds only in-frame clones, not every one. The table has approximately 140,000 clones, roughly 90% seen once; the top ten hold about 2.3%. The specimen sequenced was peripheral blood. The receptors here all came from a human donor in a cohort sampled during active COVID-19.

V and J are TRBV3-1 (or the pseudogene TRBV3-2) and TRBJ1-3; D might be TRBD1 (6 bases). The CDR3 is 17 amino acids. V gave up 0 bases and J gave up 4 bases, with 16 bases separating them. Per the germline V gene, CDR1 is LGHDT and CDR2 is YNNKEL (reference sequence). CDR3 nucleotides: TGTGCCAGCAGCCAAGACCTTCCAAGGACAGTCGGAAACACCATATATTTT. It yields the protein CASSQDLPRTVGNTIYF.

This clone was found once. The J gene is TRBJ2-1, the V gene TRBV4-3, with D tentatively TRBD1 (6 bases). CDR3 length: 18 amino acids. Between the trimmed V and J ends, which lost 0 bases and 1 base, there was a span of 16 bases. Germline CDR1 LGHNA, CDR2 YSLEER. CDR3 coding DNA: TGCGCCAGCAGCCAAGATCAGGGTGGGCAGGGGTCCTACAATGAGCAGTTCTTC. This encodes CASSQDQGGQGSYNEQFF.

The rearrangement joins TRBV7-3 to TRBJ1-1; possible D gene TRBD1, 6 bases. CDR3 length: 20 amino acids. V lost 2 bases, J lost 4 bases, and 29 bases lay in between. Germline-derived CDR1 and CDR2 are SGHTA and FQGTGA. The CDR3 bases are TGTGCCAGCAGCTTATTCGGGCCAACTAGGAACGTACAGGGACGCACTGAAGCTTTCTTT. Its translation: CASSLFGPTRNVQGRTEAFF.